This TCR beta chain emerged from a study of T cell responses to AZD1222 COVID-19 vaccine. Study summary: Whether given at about 4 or about 12 weeks, second doses were pooled.

Findings and limits, study-wide: None of the repertoires were sampled until the peak T cell response had passed. As reported, nearly half of all spike-specific TCRs target variant regions that are unmutated. The study found Spike-specific TCR breadth and depth rose after two AZD1222 doses.

Only in-frame clones appear in the TCRdb table, and some are missing; sequencing was by immunoSEQ multiplex PCR. The table includes about 160,000 clones, 91% detected once. Remarks on this clone: Its matching antigen is unknown.

This TCR was recovered from an adult in good health. Here the sequenced sample was peripheral blood, taken on day 0 of AZD1222 vaccination.

The CDR3 region is CASSYSVDSPYNEQFF. In nucleotides, the CDR3 is TGTGCCAGCAGTTACTCCGTGGACTCTCCCTACAATGAGCAGTTCTTC. J is TRBJ2-1 and V is TRBV6-2 or TRBV6-3; D is perhaps TRBD2 (5 bases). V was trimmed by 0 bases and J by 2 bases, leaving 11 bases between them. The CDR3 extends over 16 amino acids. Per germline, CDR1 MNHEY and CDR2 SVGEGT.